This T cell receptor (beta chain) was observed in a study of T-cell reconstitution after alpha-beta-depleted transplantation in children. The authors prepared the TCRbeta library with unique molecular identifiers. TCRdb recomputed calls from the PCR reads with MiXCR, one row per CDR3 protein. This sample carries around 480,000 distinct CDR3 sequences, 32% of them seen once, and the ten largest clones take less than 2.5%. This clonotype came up a few times. With 1 base removed from V and 3 bases from J, the gap between germline ends came to 4 bases. Germline V gene lookup returns CDR1 MNHEY and CDR2 SVGAGI. CDR3 length: 13 residues.

This receptor was taken from a human donor who donated a stem cell graft to a child with aplastic anemia. This chain connects TRBV6-5 to TRBJ1-3; D not resolved. Sample: PBMCs from the stem cell graft donor, taken from the stem cell graft. The CDR3 is CASSYFLGNTIYF. In DNA, the CDR3 is TGTGCCAGCAGTTACTTCCTTGGAAACACCATATATTTT.